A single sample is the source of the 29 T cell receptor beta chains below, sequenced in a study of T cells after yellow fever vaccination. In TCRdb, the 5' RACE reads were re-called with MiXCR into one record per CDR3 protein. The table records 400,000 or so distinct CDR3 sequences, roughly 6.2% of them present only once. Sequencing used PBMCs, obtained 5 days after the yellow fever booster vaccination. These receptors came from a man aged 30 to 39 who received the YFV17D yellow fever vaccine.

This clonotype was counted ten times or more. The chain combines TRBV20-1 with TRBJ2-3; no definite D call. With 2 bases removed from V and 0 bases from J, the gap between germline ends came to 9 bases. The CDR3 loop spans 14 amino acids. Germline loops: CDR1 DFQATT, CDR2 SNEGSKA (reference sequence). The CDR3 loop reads CSARRDTSTDTQYF. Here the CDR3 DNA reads TGCAGTGCTAGAAGGGATACTAGCACAGATACGCAGTATTTT.

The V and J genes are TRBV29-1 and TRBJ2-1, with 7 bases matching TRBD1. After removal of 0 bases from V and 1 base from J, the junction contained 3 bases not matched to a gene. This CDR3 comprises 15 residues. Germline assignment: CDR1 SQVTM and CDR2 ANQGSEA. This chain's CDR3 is CSVEDRDRSYNEQFF. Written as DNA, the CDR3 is TGCAGCGTTGAAGACAGGGACAGATCCTACAATGAGCAGTTCTTC.

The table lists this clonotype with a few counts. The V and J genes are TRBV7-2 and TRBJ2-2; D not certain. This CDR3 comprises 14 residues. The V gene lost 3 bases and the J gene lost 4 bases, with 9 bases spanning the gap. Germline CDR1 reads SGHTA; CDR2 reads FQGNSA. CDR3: CASSLYVVTGELFF. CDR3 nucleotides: TGTGCCAGCAGCTTGTACGTAGTCACCGGGGAGCTGTTTTTT.

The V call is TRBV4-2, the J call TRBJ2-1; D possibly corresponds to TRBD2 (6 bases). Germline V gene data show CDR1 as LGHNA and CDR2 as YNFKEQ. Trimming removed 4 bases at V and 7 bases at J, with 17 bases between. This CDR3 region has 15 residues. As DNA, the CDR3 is TGTGCCAGCAGCCTTAGCGGCCCGATCAAGAATGAGCAGTTCTTC. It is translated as CASSLSGPIKNEQFF.

The CDR3 region is CSALWTSGSYEQYF. As DNA, the CDR3 is TGCAGTGCTCTTTGGACTAGCGGGAGCTACGAGCAGTACTTC. This sequence joins TRBV20-1 and TRBJ2-7; 13 nucleotides line up with TRBD2. The CDR3 is made up of 14 amino acids. The V and J ends lost 5 bases and 3 bases, in that order; junction bases with no gene match: 4. Per germline, CDR1 DFQATT and CDR2 SNEGSKA (reference sequence).

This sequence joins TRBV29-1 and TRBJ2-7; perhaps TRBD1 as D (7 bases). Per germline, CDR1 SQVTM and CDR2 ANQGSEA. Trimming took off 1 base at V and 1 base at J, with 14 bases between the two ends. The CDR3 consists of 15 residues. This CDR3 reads CSVEVGGGGSYEQYF. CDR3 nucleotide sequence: TGCAGCGTTGAAGTAGGGGGCGGAGGGTCCTACGAGCAGTACTTC.

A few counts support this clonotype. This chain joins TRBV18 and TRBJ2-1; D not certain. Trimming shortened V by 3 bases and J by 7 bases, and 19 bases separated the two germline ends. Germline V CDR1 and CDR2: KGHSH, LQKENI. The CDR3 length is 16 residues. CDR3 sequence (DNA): TGTGCCAGCTCACCCCCCCGCGCCGAGTTGTGGAATGAGCAGTTCTTC. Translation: CASSPPRAELWNEQFF.

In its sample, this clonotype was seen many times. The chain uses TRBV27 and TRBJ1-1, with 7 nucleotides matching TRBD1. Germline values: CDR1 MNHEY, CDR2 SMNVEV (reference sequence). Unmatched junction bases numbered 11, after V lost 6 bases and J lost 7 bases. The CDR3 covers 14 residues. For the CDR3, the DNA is TGTGCCAGCAGGCGCGGACAGGTGGAAGGTGAAGCTTTCTTT. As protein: CASRRGQVEGEAFF.

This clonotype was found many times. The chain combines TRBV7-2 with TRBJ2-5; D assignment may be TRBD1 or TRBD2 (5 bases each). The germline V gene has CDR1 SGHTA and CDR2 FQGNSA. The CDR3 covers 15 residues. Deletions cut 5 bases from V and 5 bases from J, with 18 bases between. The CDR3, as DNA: TGTGCCAGCAGCCAGGGACCCACAAGGCGGGAGACCCAGTACTTC. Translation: CASSQGPTRRETQYF. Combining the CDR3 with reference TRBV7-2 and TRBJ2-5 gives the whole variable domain GAGVSQSPSNKVTEKGKDVELRCDPISGHTALYWYRQSLGQGLEFLIYFQGNSAPDKSGLPSDRFSAERTGGSVSTLTIQRTQQEDSAVYLCASSQGPTRRETQYFGPGTRLLVL.

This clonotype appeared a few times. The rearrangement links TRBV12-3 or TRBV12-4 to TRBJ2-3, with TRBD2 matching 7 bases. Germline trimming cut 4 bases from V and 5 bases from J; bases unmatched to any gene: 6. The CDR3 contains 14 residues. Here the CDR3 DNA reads TGTGCCAGCAGTTCCCGGGGGGTGTTAGATACGCAGTATTTT. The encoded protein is CASSSRGVLDTQYF.

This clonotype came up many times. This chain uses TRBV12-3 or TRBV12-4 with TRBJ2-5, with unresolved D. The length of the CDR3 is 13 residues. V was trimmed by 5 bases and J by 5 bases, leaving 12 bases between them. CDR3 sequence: CASSNQGMETQYF. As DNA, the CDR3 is TGTGCCAGCAGTAACCAAGGAATGGAGACCCAGTACTTC.

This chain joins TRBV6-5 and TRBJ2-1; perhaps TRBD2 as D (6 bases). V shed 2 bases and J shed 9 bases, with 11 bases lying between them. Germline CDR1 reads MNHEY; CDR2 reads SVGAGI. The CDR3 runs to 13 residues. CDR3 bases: TGTGCCAGCAGTTACCCCGGGACTCGTGAGCAGTTCTTC. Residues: CASSYPGTREQFF.

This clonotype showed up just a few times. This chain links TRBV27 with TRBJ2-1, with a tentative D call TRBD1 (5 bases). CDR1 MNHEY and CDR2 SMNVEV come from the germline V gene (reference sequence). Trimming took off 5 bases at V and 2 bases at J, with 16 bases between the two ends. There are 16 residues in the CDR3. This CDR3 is CASSHLGARTYNEQFF. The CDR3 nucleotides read TGTGCCAGCAGTCATTTAGGGGCGCGAACCTACAATGAGCAGTTCTTC.

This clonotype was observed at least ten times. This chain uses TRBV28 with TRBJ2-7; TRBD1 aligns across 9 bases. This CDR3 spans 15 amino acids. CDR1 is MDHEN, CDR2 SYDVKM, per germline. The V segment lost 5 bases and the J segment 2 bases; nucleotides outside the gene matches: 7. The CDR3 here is CASSPQGQGAYEQYF. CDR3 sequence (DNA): TGTGCCAGCAGTCCCCAGGGACAGGGTGCCTACGAGCAGTACTTC. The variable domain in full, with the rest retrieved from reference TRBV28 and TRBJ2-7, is DVKVTQSSRYLVKRTGEKVFLECVQDMDHENMFWYRQDPGLGLRLIYFSYDVKMKEKGDIPEGYSVSREKKERFSLILESASTNQTSMYLCASSPQGQGAYEQYFGPGTRLTVT.

CDR3 DNA sequence: TGTGCCAGCAGCCGACATTACACAGATACGCAGTATTTT. This gives the protein CASSRHYTDTQYF. The rearrangement joins TRBV11-2 to TRBJ2-3, with D unclear. The CDR3 length is 13 residues. V lost 5 bases to trimming and J lost 2 bases, with 8 bases between them. The germline CDR1 and CDR2 sequences are SGHAT and FQNNGV.

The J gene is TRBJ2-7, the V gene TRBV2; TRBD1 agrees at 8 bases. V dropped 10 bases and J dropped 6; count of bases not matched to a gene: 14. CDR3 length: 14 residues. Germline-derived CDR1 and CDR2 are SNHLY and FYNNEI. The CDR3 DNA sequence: TGTGCCACCCTTGCGGCGGGACAGGTGGGCGAGCAGTACTTC. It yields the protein CATLAAGQVGEQYF.

DNA of the CDR3: TGTGCCAGTAGACCGGCCGGTGCGGGAGCCGGGGAGCTGTTTTTT. It translates to CASRPAGAGAGELFF. The V gene is TRBV19, the J gene TRBJ2-2, with 7 bases matching TRBD2. CDR1 and CDR2 from the germline V gene are LNHDA and SQIVND (reference sequence). The CDR3 length is 15 residues. V shed 6 bases and J 6 bases; nucleotides not matched to a gene: 10.

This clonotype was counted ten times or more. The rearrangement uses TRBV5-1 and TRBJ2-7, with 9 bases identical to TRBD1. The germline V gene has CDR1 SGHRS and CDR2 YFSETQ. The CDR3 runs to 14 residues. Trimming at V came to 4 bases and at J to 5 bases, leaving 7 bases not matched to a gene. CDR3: CASSQGQGSDEQYF. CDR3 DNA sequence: TGCGCCAGCAGCCAAGGACAGGGGTCCGACGAGCAGTACTTC.

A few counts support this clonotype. CDR3 protein: CAWSRANQPQHF. The CDR3 DNA sequence: TGTGCCTGGAGTCGGGCCAATCAGCCCCAGCATTTT. The V and J genes are TRBV30 and TRBJ1-5, with D unresolved. The V gene's germline CDR1 is GTSNPN and CDR2 SVGIG (reference sequence). The CDR3 is 12 residues long. V was shortened by 2 bases and J by 3 bases, with 5 bases between the two germline ends. Full variable domain (outside the CDR3, taken from reference TRBV30 and TRBJ1-5): SQTIHQWPATLVQPVGSPLSLECTVEGTSNPNLYWYRQAAGRGLQLLFYSVGIGQISSEVPQNLSASRPQDRQFILSSKKLLLSDSGFYLCAWSRANQPQHFGDGTRLSIL.

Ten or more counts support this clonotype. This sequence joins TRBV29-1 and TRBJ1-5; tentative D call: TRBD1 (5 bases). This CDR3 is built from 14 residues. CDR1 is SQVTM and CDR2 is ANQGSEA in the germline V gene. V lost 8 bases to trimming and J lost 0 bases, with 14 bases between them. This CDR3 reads CSPQGTISNQPQHF. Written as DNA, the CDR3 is TGCAGCCCCCAGGGCACTATTAGCAATCAGCCCCAGCATTTT.

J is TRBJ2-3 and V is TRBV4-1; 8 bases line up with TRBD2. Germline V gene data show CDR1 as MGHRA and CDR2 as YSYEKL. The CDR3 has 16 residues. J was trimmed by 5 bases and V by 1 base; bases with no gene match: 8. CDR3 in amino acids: CASSQGGGPPRDTQYF. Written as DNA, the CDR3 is TGCGCCAGCAGCCAAGGCGGGGGGCCCCCTCGAGATACGCAGTATTTT.

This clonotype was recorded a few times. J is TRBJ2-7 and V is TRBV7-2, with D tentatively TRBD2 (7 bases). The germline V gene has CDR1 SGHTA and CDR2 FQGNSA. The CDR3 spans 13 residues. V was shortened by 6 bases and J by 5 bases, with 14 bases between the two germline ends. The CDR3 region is CASRLGGGDEQYF. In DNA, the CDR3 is TGTGCCAGCAGATTGGGAGGGGGGGACGAGCAGTACTTC.

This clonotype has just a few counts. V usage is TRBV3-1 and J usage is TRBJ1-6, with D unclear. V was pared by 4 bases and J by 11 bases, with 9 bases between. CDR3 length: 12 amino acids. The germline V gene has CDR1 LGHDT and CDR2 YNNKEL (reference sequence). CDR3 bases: TGTGCCAGCAGCCCAAGGGCGGCACCCCTCCACTTT. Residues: CASSPRAAPLHF.

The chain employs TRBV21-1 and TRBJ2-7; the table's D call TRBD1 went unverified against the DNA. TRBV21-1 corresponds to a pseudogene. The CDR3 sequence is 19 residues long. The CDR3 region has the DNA TGTGCCAGCAGCAAGCAGGCCAGGGGACCGCGCCTAAAGCACTACGAGCAGTACTTC. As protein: CASSKQARGPRLKHYEQYF.

The CDR3 bases are TGCAGTGCTAGAGCTCTGACTAGCGGGAGGGCGGAGGAGCAGTTCTTC. Its protein is CSARALTSGRAEEQFF. The chain has TRBV20-1 and TRBJ2-1, with 14 bases that match TRBD2. This CDR3 has 16 residues. Germline CDR1 DFQATT, CDR2 SNEGSKA (reference sequence). V shed 1 base, J shed 10 bases, and the junction held 9 bases outside the gene matches.

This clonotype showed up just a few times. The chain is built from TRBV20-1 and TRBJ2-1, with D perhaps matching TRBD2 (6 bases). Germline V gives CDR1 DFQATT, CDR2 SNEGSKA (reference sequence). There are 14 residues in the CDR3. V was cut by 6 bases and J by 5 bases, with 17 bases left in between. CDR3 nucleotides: TGCAGTGCCCGAGGACTAAATATACACAATGAGCAGTTCTTC. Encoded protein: CSARGLNIHNEQFF.

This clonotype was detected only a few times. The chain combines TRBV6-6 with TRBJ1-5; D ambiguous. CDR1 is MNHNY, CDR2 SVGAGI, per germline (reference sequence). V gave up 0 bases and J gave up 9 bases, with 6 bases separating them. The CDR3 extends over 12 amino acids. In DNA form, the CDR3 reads TGTGCCAGCAGTTACTCGGATGGGCCCCAGCATTTT. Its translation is CASSYSDGPQHF.

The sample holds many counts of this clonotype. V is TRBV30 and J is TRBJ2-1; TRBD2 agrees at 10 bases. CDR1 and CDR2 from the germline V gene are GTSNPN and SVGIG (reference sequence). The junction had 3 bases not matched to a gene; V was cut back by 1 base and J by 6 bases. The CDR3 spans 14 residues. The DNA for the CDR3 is TGTGCCTGGAGTGCAGGGACTAGCGCCAATGAGCAGTTCTTC. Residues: CAWSAGTSANEQFF.

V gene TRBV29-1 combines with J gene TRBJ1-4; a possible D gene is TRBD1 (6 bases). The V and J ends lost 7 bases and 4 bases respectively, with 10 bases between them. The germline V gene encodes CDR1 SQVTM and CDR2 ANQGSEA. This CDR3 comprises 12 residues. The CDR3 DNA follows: TGCAGCGAGGGGGGTGGTAATGAAAAACTGTTTTTT. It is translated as CSEGGGNEKLFF. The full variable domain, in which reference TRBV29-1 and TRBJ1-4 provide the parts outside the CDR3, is SAVISQKPSRDICQRGTSLTIQCQVDSQVTMMFWYRQQPGQSLTLIATANQGSEATYESGFVIDKFPISRPNLTFSTLTVSNMSPEDSSIYLCSEGGGNEKLFFGSGTQLSVL.